This TCR beta chain was recorded in a study of CD8 T cells in Susac syndrome. Whole-study results and caveats: It was acknowledged in the study that the number of individuals who were included in its TCR sequencing and HLA analysis was relatively small.

A quantity of 0.5 to 1 ug RNA underwent reverse transcription using random hexamers. Amplification of TCR beta CDR3 spanned 54 Vbeta and 13 Jbeta via immunoSEQ multiplex PCR. TCRdb recomputed calls from the immunoSEQ multiplex PCR reads with MiXCR, one row per CDR3 protein. The sample yields about 300,000 distinct CDR3 sequences, over 75% seen once. Regarding this clonotype: The target antigen is unknown.

Trimming took 6 bases from V and 7 from J; bases not matched to a gene: 7. The CDR3 runs to 14 residues. The patients who served as multiple sclerosis controls were treatment-naive and had stable or active relapsing-remitting disease that fulfilled the revised McDonald criteria. The genes are TRBV12-3 or TRBV12-4 and TRBJ2-2; 8 bases line up with TRBD1. Source material: CD8+ T cells from PBMCs. The sequence came from a human donor with multiple sclerosis. CDR3 nucleotides: TGTGCCAGCAGCCCCAGGGGGCATGACGGGGAGCTGTTTTTT. Its translation is CASSPRGHDGELFF.